Sequencing of this TCR beta chain was carried out in a study of brain T cells in children with intractable seizures. Trimming took 1 base from V and 6 from J, leaving 12 bases between them. There are 15 residues in the CDR3. From germline, CDR1 is SGHAT and CDR2 FQDESV (reference sequence). Clones were read by immunoSEQ multiplex PCR, and TCRdb kept only the in-frame ones, dropping some. The sample includes approximately 40,000 clones, 90% of them seen just once. The sequencing used peripheral blood, collected at surgery. This chain uses TRBV11-1 with TRBJ2-2; D possibly uses TRBD1 or TRBD2 (5 bases each). This sequence was found in a girl under 10 years old with tuberous sclerosis and intractable seizures. The CDR3 loop is CASSLGRAEAGELFF. In DNA form, the CDR3 reads TGTGCCAGCAGCTTAGGCAGGGCGGAGGCCGGGGAGCTGTTTTTT.